These T cell receptor beta chains were read from a single sample in a study of multiple sclerosis patients with progressive multifocal leukoencephalopathy. Produced via immunoSEQ multiplex PCR; TCRdb's table is partial and in-frame only. The table records 25,000 to 30,000 clones, roughly 86% of them present only once. Specimen: PBMCs, collected from a patient treated with natalizumab. The receptors originated from a human donor with multiple sclerosis. CDR3s include the opening cysteine and the closing phenylalanine or tryptophan. D genes are given only for firm matches.

>TRBD1|TRBJ1-5|TRBV6-6
CASSSGQGLAQPQHF
>TRBD2|TRBJ2-1|TRBV9
CASSVTGGHNEQFF
>-|TRBJ1-2|TRBV7-2
CASSLETGRGGYTF
>TRBD2|TRBJ2-7|TRBV4-3
CASSQDSLHLAGGSYEQYF
>TRBD1|TRBJ1-2|TRBV7-9
CASSFTGGEHGYTF
>-|TRBJ1-2|TRBV19
CASSLARDNRRYGYTF
>-|TRBJ1-5|TRBV12-5
CASALGGSNQPQHF
>-|TRBJ2-3|TRBV7-2
CASSFKLHPAGTPMDTQYF
>-|TRBJ2-2|TRBV7-9
CASSPVGAGPMAGELFF
>-|TRBJ2-7|TRBV19
CASSIAAGNEQYF
>TRBD1|TRBJ2-1|TRBV6-1
CASNRGYNEQFF
>TRBD1|TRBJ2-7|TRBV4-2
CASSPQTGQGIYEQYF
>TRBD2|TRBJ2-3|TRBV9
CASSGGLAGRGPDTQYF
>-|TRBJ2-7|TRBV5-1
CASSLAGAGGYYEQYF
>TRBD2|TRBJ2-2|TRBV11-2
CASTGLAGVSRELFF
>-|TRBJ1-1|TRBV30
CAWSAIDQVVGTEAFF
>-|TRBJ1-6|TRBV5-6
CASSPGRMPLHF
>TRBD1|TRBJ1-2|TRBV7-2
CASSPRRDSNYGYTF
>-|TRBJ1-2|TRBV4-1
CASSQTSSDTTPTYGYTF
>-|TRBJ2-2|TRBV30
CAWSVDLRVGGELFF
>-|TRBJ2-2|TRBV28
CASREVLGGLFF
>TRBD2|TRBJ2-3|TRBV7-6
CASSRGLAGGTTDTQYF
>TRBD1|TRBJ2-7|TRBV28
CASSRTGDEQYF
>-|TRBJ1-2|TRBV20-1
CSAGDQGGYTF
>-|TRBJ1-1|TRBV4-3
CASSQGPGSNTEAFF
>-|TRBJ2-5|TRBV20-1
CSAEQETQYF
>-|TRBJ1-1|TRBV10-1
CASSGDDTEAFF
>TRBD1|TRBJ1-2|TRBV7-9
CASSKAGTGVPYGYTF
>-|TRBJ1-1|TRBV19
CASSINGMGNTEAFF
>-|TRBJ2-4|TRBV19
CASSIRGTKNIQYF
>-|TRBJ1-5|TRBV19
CASSRIGGDNQPQHF
>-|TRBJ2-1|TRBV5-1
CASSLATGISNEQFF
>TRBD1|TRBJ1-2|TRBV2
CASSYTGTGGGYGYTF
>TRBD2|TRBJ2-1|TRBV7-3
CASSLLAGGTYNEQFF
>TRBD1|TRBJ2-6|TRBV10-3
CATGTGFVGANVLTF
>TRBD2|TRBJ2-1|TRBV4-2
CASSQEPSGRGEQFF
>-|TRBJ2-4|TRBV7-9
CASSSDGPGGIQYF
>-|TRBJ2-2|TRBV7-8
CASSLSPGGAAAGELFF
>-|TRBJ1-1|TRBV5-4
CASSPGTPNTEAFF
>-|TRBJ1-2|TRBV10-3
CAAAGGEANYGYTF
>TRBD1|TRBJ1-2|TRBV4-3
CASSRGPGQGHGYTF
>TRBD1|TRBJ2-7|TRBV2
CASRPDRPTSYEQYF
>-|TRBJ2-1|TRBV7-2
CASSLRAWGEQFF
>-|TRBJ2-6|TRBV21-1
CASSSRPDPTPGANVLTF
>-|TRBJ2-7|TRBV7-9
CASSPSGGAGYEQYF
>TRBD2|TRBJ2-1|TRBV30
CAWSVPPWREGRGEQFF
>TRBD2|TRBJ2-7|TRBV27
CASSLLAGVSEQYF
>TRBD1|TRBJ2-2|TRBV7-9
CASRPRQGTGELFF
>TRBD2|TRBJ2-1|TRBV6-6
CASSSFGLAGSNEQFF
>-|TRBJ1-2|TRBV7-9
CASSLQGYTF
>-|TRBJ1-4|TRBV19
CASSSAGWNEKLFF
>-|TRBJ2-3|TRBV14
CASSEGGGRTDTQYF
>-|TRBJ1-1|TRBV5-1
CASSLVQINTEAFF
>TRBD2|TRBJ2-3|TRBV2
CASSEGAGVVVDTQYF
>-|TRBJ1-5|TRBV28
CASQTASSNQPQHF